This T cell receptor beta chain was captured in a study of T cells in Graves' hyperthyroidism and ophthalmopathy. Study-wide points: Among clonotypes expanded in thyroid above 0.001, most were also found in blood.

Hyperthyroidism patients were newly diagnosed, had disease duration under 2 months, and were aged 18 to 65 years. Uncontrolled infection, other autoimmune disease, pregnancy or lactation barred patients from enrollment. The TCR beta CDR3 regions underwent amplification using RNA transcripts as the source. The study used the HTBI primer set for a first-round RT-PCR of the TCR CDR3. TCRdb recomputed calls from the multiplex PCR reads with MiXCR, one row per CDR3 protein. The sample has almost 600,000 distinct CDR3 sequences; roughly 46% are singletons. The CDR3 extends over 12 amino acids. Germline values: CDR1 SGHTA, CDR2 FQGNSA. As regards this clonotype: Antigen specificity is unknown. The junction shows a germline mismatch at one end, possibly a read error.

The sequenced sample was peripheral blood or thyroid tissue (not recorded which). The J gene is TRBJ2-7, the V gene TRBV7-2; weak D call: TRBD1 (5 bases). This receptor was taken from a woman aged 18-35 years with Graves' hyperthyroidism. In DNA form, the CDR3 reads TGTGCCAGCAGCCTAATAGGGGCTGAGCTGTACTTC. This sequence encodes CASSLIGAELYF. The complete variable domain, with remaining parts taken from reference TRBV7-2 and TRBJ2-7, reads GAGVSQSPSNKVTEKGKDVELRCDPISGHTALYWYRQSLGQGLEFLIYFQGNSAPDKSGLPSDRFSAERTGGSVSTLTIQRTQQEDSAVYLCASSLIGAELYFGPGTRLTVT.